Detailed here is one T cell receptor (beta chain). The antigen is unknown. The time point here: pre-treatment sample, taken before nivolumab and TIL therapy. This was the immunoSEQ v3 assay. This table comes from immunoSEQ multiplex PCR, and its TCRdb copy is limited to in-frame clones, with some not included. The sample yields about 46,000 clones, around 86% seen once. This sample is part of a study of TIL therapy for anti-PD-1-resistant metastatic lung cancer. In the study overall: Patients had a median age of nearly 55 years (range roughly 38-75). Broader study findings: Infused TIL clonotypes partially replaced the baseline blood repertoire, then decayed over months. Patients were highly selected, enriched for treatment-naive, never-smoker and oncogene-addicted cases.

Trimming stripped 5 bases from V and 4 bases from J, with 11 bases between. The germline CDR1 and CDR2 sequences are KGHDR and SFDVKD. This CDR3 region has 13 residues. The material was blood, obtained at baseline. The V gene is TRBV24-1, the J gene TRBJ2-7; possibly TRBD1 for D (5 bases). The origin of this receptor is a person between 25 and 80 years old with non-small cell lung cancer. CDR3 nucleotides: TGTGCCACCAGTGCAGGGCTTCGGTACGAGCAGTACTTC. This gives the protein CATSAGLRYEQYF.